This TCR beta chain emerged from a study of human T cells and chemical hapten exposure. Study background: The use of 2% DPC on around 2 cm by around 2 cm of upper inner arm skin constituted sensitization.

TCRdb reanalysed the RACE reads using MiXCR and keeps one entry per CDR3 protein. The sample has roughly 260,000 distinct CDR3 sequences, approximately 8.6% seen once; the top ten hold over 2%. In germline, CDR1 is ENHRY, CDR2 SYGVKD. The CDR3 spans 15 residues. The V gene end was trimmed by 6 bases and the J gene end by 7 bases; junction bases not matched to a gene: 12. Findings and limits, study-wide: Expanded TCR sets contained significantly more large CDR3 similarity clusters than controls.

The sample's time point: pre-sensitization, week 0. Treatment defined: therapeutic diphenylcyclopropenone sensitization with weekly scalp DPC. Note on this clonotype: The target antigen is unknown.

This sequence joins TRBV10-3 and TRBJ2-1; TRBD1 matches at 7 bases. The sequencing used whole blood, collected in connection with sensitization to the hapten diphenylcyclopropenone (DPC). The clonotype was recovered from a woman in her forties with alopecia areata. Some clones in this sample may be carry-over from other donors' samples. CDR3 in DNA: TGTGCCATCAGGGAGCACAGGGGAGTAGAGAATGAGCAGTTCTTC. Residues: CAIREHRGVENEQFF.